This is a list of T cell receptor beta chains from one sample in a study of shared clonotypes between healthy human individuals. TCRdb keeps only in-frame clones here, not all; method: immunoSEQ multiplex PCR. The data show around 2.1 million clones, with about 92% seen just once and roughly 1.7% held by the top ten. The material sequenced was naive CD8+ T cells from PBMCs. These receptors were obtained from a man aged 18 to 29 in good health. Some clones in this sample may be carry-over from other donors' samples. The CDR3 runs from the conserved cysteine through the conserved F or W. A D gene is named only where the DNA matches it firmly. Not all rows give a size; the values are once, few, many and, for expanded clones, a class.

j_gene | abundance | d_gene | v_gene | CDR3aa | CDR3nt
TRBJ2-2 | - | - | TRBV29-1 | CSVSRGEGPGELFF | TGCAGCGTTAGCCGGGGAGAGGGTCCCGGGGAGCTGTTTTTT
TRBJ2-3 | - | TRBD1 | TRBV6-5 | CASSYSRGPDTQYF | TGTGCCAGCAGTTACTCGAGGGGGCCAGATACGCAGTATTTT
TRBJ1-4 | - | - | TRBV4-2 | CASSQEGWGQIGEKLFF | TGTGCCAGCAGCCAAGAGGGTTGGGGACAAATTGGTGAAAAACTGTTTTTT
TRBJ2-7 | - | - | TRBV7-8 | CASSSRDRPGNEQYF | TGTGCCAGCAGCTCACGCGACAGGCCTGGGAACGAGCAGTACTTC
TRBJ2-3 | - | TRBD1 | TRBV7-3 | CASSPDRGDTQYF | TGTGCCAGCAGCCCAGACAGGGGGGATACGCAGTATTTT
TRBJ1-1 | - | - | TRBV11-2 | CASSLGIEGRAKDTEAFF | TGTGCCAGCAGCTTAGGAATCGAGGGCAGGGCGAAGGACACTGAAGCTTTCTTT
TRBJ1-1 | - | - | TRBV7-6 | CASSLSSNTEAFF | TGTGCCAGCAGCTTATCGTCGAACACTGAAGCTTTCTTT
TRBJ2-1 | - | - | TRBV4-1 | CASSQVGRGKQFF | TGCGCCAGCAGCCAAGTCGGCAGGGGTAAGCAGTTCTTC
TRBJ2-2 | - | TRBD2 | TRBV19 | CASNTSGRKWSANTGELFF | TGTGCCAGTAATACTAGCGGGAGGAAATGGAGTGCGAACACCGGGGAGCTGTTTTTT
TRBJ2-2 | - | TRBD2 | TRBV5-4 | CASSSKTSGRRSTGELFF | TGTGCCAGCAGCTCGAAGACTAGCGGGAGGAGGTCCACCGGGGAGCTGTTTTTT
TRBJ2-1 | - | - | TRBV4-1 | CASSLDNQYNEQFF | TGCGCCAGCAGCCTCGACAACCAATACAATGAGCAGTTCTTC
TRBJ2-5 | - | - | TRBV7-9 | CASSGPPEETQYF | TGTGCCAGCAGCGGGCCTCCAGAAGAGACCCAGTACTTC
TRBJ2-1 | - | TRBD2 | TRBV29-1 | CSGSGTSSYNEQFF | TGCAGCGGCTCCGGGACTAGCTCCTACAATGAGCAGTTCTTC
TRBJ1-1 | - | - | TRBV6-5 | CASSYQMNTEAFF | TGTGCCAGCAGTTATCAGATGAACACTGAAGCTTTCTTT
TRBJ2-7 | - | - | TRBV28 | CASSLDTLANEQYF | TGTGCCAGCAGCCTTGACACCCTAGCTAACGAGCAGTACTTC
TRBJ2-7 | - | - | TRBV14 | CASSVEWGIGNEQYF | TGTGCCAGCTCGGTTGAGTGGGGAATTGGGAACGAGCAGTACTTC
TRBJ1-5 | - | - | TRBV27 | CASSLVGGYNQPQHF | TGTGCCAGCAGTTTAGTGGGGGGTTACAATCAGCCCCAGCATTTT
TRBJ2-2 | - | - | TRBV21-1 | CASSNALSSNTGELFF | TGTGCCAGCAGCAACGCCCTCTCCAGTAACACCGGGGAGCTGTTTTTT
TRBJ1-6 | - | TRBD1 | TRBV4-1 | CASSFPGQLNSPLHF | TGCGCCAGCAGCTTCCCGGGACAGCTAAATTCACCCCTCCACTTT
TRBJ2-1 | - | TRBD2 | TRBV28 | CASSLPHREGHNEQFF | TGTGCCAGCAGTTTGCCCCACCGGGAGGGCCACAATGAGCAGTTCTTC
TRBJ2-1 | - | - | TRBV4-1 | CASSQLETPYNEQFF | TGCGCCAGCAGCCAACTCGAGACACCCTACAATGAGCAGTTCTTC
TRBJ2-7 | - | - | TRBV5-4 | CASTPDRSYEQYF | TGTGCCAGCACCCCGGACAGATCCTACGAGCAGTACTTC
TRBJ2-3 | - | - | TRBV30 | CAWRFRSTDTQYF | TGTGCCTGGAGGTTTAGAAGCACAGATACGCAGTATTTT
TRBJ2-1 | few | - | TRBV19 | CATLRGNEQFF | TGTGCCACGCTTAGGGGAAATGAGCAGTTCTTC
TRBJ1-2 | - | - | TRBV9 | CASTPGGSDGYTF | TGTGCCAGCACCCCGGGTGGATCAGACGGCTACACCTTC
TRBJ1-1 | - | - | TRBV27 | CASSLLGLMNTEAFF | TGTGCCAGCAGTTTATTGGGACTCATGAACACTGAAGCTTTCTTT
TRBJ1-5 | - | - | TRBV6-1 | CASSGYRDGNQPQHF | TGTGCCAGCAGTGGATACCGGGACGGCAATCAGCCCCAGCATTTT
TRBJ2-7 | - | TRBD2 | TRBV11-2 | CASSLDLSGSINEQYF | TGTGCCAGCAGCTTAGATCTCAGCGGGAGTATCAACGAGCAGTACTTC
TRBJ2-3 | - | - | TRBV28 | CASSPMDTVPTDTQYF | TGTGCCAGCAGCCCGATGGACACCGTCCCCACAGATACGCAGTATTTT
TRBJ2-7 | - | TRBD2 | TRBV2 | CASSEGGREQYF | TGTGCCAGCAGTGAGGGCGGGAGGGAGCAGTACTTC
TRBJ1-1 | - | - | TRBV30 | CAWNRGMNTEAFF | TGTGCCTGGAATCGGGGTATGAACACTGAAGCTTTCTTT